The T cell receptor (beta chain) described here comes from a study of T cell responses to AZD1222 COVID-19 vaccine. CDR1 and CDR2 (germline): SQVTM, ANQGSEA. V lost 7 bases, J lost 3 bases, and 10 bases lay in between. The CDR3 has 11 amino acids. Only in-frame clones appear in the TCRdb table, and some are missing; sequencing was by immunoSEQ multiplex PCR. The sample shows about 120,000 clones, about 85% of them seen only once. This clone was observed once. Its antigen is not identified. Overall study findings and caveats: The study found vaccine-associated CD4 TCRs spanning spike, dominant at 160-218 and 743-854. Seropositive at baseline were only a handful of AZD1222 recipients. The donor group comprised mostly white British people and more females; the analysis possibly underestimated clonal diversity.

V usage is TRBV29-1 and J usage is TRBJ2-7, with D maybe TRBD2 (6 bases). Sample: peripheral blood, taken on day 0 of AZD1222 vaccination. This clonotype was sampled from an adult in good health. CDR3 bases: TGCAGCGCTCGGGGGTACTACGAGCAGTACTTC. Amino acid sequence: CSARGYYEQYF.